This T cell receptor (beta chain) emerged from a study of blood T cell repertoires in COVID-19. On the study more broadly: The United States, Italy and Spain supplied acute and convalescent COVID-19 samples. From T cells, B-cell-depleted T cells, or PBMCs came the material, which was cDNA or gDNA.

Original methodology: For nucleated cells, counts were estimated from reference gene primer amplification. Method: immunoSEQ multiplex PCR; TCRdb's copy keeps in-frame clones and lacks some. V and J calls and clone size are copied from that table; D and trimming were computed from the DNA. The sample has 140,000 or so clones, 76% seen once. This sequence was found in a man aged 60 to 69 with acute or convalescent COVID-19. Sequencing used peripheral blood.

CDR3 sequence reads: CASAQTSGNYNEQFF. The CDR3 coding sequence is TGTGCCAGCGCCCAGACTAGCGGAAACTACAATGAGCAGTTCTTC. The chain is built from TRBV27 and TRBJ2-1, with 9 positions matching TRBD2. Trimming took 8 bases from V and 3 from J; bases not matched to a gene: 8. Germline loops: CDR1 MNHEY, CDR2 SMNVEV (reference sequence). The CDR3 runs 15 residues.